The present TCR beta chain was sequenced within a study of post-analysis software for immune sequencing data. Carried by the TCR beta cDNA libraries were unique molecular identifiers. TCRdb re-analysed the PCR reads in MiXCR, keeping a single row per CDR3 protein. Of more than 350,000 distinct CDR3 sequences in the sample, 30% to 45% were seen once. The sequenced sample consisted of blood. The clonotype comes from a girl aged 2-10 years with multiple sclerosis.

The CDR3 loop reads CASSQKVLTGPEMNTEAFF. Here the CDR3 DNA reads TGCGCCAGCAGCCAAAAGGTCCTAACCGGGCCCGAAATGAACACTGAAGCTTTCTTT. The genes are TRBV4-1 and TRBJ1-1, with D unresolved. Trimming took 2 bases from V and 0 from J, leaving 22 bases between them. CDR3 length: 19 amino acids. The germline CDR1 and CDR2 sequences are MGHRA and YSYEKL.